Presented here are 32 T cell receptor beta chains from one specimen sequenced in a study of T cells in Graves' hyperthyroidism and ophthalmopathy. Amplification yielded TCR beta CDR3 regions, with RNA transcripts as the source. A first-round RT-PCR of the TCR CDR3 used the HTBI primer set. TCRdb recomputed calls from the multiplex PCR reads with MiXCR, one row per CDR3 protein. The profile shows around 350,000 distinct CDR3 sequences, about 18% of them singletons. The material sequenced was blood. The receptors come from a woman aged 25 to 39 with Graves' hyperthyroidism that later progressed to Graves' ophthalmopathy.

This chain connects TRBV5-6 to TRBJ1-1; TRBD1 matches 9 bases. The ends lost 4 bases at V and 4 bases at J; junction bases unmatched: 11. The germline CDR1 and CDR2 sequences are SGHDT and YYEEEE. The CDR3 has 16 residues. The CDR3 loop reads CASSRPGQGLRTEAFF. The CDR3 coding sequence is TGTGCCAGCAGCAGACCGGGACAGGGATTGCGCACTGAAGCTTTCTTT.

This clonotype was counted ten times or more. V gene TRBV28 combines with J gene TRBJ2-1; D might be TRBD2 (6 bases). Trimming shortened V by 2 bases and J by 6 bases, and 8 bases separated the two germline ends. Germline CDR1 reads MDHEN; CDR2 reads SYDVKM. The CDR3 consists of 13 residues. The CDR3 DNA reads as TGTGCCAGCAGTTTAGATAGCGGCAATGAGCAGTTCTTC. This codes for CASSLDSGNEQFF. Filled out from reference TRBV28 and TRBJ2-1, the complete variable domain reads DVKVTQSSRYLVKRTGEKVFLECVQDMDHENMFWYRQDPGLGLRLIYFSYDVKMKEKGDIPEGYSVSREKKERFSLILESASTNQTSMYLCASSLDSGNEQFFGPGTRLTVL.

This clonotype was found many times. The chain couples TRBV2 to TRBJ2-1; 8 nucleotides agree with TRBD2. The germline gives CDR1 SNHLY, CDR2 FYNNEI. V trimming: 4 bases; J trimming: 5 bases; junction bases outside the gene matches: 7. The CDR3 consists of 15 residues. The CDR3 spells CASSAGGRPDNEQFF. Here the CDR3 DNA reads TGTGCCAGCAGTGCTGGCGGGAGGCCGGACAATGAGCAGTTCTTC.

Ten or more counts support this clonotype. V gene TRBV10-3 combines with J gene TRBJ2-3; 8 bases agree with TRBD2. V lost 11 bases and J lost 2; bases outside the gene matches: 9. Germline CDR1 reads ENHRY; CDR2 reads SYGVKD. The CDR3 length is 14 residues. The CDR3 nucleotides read TGTGCCGCCTGGAGCGGGGGAAACACAGATACGCAGTATTTT. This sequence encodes CAAWSGGNTDTQYF.

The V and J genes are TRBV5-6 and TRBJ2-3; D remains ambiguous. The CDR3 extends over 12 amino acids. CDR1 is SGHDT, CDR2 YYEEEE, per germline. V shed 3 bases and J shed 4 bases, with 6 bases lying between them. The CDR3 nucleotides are TGTGCCAGCAGCTCTCACTCAGATACGCAGTATTTT. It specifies CASSSHSDTQYF.

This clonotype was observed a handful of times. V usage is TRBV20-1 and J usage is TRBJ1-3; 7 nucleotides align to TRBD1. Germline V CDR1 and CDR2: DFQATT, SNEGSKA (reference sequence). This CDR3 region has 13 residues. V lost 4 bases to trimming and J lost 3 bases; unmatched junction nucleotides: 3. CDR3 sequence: CSATGGLGNTIYF. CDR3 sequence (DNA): TGCAGTGCTACAGGGGGACTTGGAAACACCATATATTTT.

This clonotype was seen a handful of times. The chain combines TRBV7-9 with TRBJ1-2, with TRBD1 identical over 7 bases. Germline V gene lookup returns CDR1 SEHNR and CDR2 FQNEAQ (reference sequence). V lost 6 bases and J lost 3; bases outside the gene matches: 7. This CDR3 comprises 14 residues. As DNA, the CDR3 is TGTGCCAGCAGACAACAGGGGTTGCACTATGGCTACACCTTC. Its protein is CASRQQGLHYGYTF.

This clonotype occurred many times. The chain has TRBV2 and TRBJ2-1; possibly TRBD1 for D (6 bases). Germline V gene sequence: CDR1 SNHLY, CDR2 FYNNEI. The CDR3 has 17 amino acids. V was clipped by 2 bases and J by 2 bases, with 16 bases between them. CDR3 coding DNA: TGTGCCAGCAGTGAACTCCCGGACAGTACAGCCTACAATGAGCAGTTCTTC. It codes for CASSELPDSTAYNEQFF.

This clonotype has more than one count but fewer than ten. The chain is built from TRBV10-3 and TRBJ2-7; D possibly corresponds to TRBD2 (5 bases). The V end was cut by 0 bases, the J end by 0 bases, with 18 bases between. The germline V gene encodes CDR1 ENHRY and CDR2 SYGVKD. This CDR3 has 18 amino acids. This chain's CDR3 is CAISESFFGERISYEQYF. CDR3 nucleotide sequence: TGTGCCATCAGTGAGTCTTTTTTTGGGGAGCGAATCTCCTACGAGCAGTACTTC.

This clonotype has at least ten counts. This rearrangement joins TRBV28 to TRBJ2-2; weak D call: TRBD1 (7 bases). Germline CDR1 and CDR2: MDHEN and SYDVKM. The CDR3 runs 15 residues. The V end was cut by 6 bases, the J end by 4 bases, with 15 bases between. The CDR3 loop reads CASRRDRDFTGELFF. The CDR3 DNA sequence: TGTGCCAGCAGGAGAGACAGGGACTTCACCGGGGAGCTGTTTTTT.

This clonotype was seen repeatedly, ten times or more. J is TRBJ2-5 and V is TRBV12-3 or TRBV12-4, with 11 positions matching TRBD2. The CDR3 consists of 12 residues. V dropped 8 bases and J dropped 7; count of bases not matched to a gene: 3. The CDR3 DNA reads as TGTGCCAGCCTCGGGACTAGCGGGACCCAGTACTTC. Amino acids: CASLGTSGTQYF.

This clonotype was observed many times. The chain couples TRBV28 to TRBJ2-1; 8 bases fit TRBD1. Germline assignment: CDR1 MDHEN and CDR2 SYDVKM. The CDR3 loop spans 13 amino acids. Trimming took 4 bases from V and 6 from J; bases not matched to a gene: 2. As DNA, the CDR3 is TGTGCCAGCAGTTCAGGACAGGGCAATGAGCAGTTCTTC. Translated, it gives CASSSGQGNEQFF.

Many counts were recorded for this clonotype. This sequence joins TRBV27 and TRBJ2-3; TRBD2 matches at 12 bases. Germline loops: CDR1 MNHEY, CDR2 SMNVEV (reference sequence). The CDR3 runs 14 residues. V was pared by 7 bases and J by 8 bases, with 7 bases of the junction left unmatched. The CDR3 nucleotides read TGTGCCAGCAAGGCTAGCGGGGGGGCCGGTACGCAGTATTTT. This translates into CASKASGGAGTQYF.

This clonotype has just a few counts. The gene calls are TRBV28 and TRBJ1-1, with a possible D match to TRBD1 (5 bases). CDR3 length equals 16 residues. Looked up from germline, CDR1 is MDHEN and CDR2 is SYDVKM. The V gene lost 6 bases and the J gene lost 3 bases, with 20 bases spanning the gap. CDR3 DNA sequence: TGTGCCAGCAGCAAACCCTGGGGGAGAGTATACACTGAAGCTTTCTTT. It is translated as CASSKPWGRVYTEAFF.

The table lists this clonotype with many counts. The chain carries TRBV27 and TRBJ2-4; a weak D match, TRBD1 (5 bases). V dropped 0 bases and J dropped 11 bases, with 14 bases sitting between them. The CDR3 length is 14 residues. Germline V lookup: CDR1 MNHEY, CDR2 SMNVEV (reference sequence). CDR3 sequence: CASSLSRLGRVQYF. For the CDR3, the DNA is TGTGCCAGCAGTTTATCGAGGCTGGGCAGGGTTCAGTACTTC.

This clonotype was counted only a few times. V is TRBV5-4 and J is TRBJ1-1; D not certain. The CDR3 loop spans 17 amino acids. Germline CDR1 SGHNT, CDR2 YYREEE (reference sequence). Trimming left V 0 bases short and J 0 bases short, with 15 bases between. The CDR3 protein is CASSLGVARRMNTEAFF. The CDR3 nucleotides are TGTGCCAGCAGCTTGGGGGTGGCCCGCAGGATGAACACTGAAGCTTTCTTT.

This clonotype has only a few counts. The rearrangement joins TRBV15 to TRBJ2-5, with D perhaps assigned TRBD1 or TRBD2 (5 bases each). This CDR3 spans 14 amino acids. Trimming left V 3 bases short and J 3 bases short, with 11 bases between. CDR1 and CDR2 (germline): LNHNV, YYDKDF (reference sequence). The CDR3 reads CATSSDRDEETQYF. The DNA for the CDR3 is TGTGCCACCAGCAGCGACCGGGACGAAGAGACCCAGTACTTC.

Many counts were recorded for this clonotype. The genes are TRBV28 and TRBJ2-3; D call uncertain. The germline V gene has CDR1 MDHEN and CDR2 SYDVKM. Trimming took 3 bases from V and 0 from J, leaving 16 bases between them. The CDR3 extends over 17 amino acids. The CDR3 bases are TGTGCCAGCAGTTTGGTCCCATACAGAACTAGCACAGATACGCAGTATTTT. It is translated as CASSLVPYRTSTDTQYF.

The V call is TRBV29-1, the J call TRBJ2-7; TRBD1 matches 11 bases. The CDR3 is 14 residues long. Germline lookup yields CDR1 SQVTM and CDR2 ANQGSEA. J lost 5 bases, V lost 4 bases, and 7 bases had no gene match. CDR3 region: CSVGLRTGGNEQYF. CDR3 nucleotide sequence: TGCAGCGTTGGGTTAAGGACAGGGGGCAACGAGCAGTACTTC.

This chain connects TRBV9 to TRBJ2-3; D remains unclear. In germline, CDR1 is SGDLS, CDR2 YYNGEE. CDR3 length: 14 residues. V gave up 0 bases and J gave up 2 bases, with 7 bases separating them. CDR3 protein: CASSVDQITDTQYF. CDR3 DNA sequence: TGTGCCAGCAGCGTAGATCAGATCACAGATACGCAGTATTTT.

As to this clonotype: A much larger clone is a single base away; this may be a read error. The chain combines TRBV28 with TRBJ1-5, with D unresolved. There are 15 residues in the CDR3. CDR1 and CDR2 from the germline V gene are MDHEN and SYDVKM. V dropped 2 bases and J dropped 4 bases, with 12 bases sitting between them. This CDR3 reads CASSLHPRQNQPQHF. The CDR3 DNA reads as TGTGCCAGCAGTTTACACCCCAGACAAAATCAGCCCCAGCATTTT. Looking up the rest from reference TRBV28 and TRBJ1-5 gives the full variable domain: DVKVTQSSRYLVKRTGEKVFLECVQDMDHENMFWYRQDPGLGLRLIYFSYDVKMKEKGDIPEGYSVSREKKERFSLILESASTNQTSMYLCASSLHPRQNQPQHFGDGTRLSIL.

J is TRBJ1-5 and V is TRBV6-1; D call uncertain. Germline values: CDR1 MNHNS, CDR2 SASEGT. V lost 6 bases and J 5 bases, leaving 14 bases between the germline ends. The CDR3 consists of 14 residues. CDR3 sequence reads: CASSPGGSHQPQHF. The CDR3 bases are TGTGCCAGCAGCCCCGGAGGGAGCCATCAGCCCCAGCATTTT.

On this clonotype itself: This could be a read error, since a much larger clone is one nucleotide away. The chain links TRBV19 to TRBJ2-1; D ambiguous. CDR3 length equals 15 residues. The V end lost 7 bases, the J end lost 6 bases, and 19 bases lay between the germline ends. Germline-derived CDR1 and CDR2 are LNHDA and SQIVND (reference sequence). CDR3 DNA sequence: TGTGCCAGTACAGTGAGCGTGGGGTCCCTCAATGAGCAGTTCTTC. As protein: CASTVSVGSLNEQFF.

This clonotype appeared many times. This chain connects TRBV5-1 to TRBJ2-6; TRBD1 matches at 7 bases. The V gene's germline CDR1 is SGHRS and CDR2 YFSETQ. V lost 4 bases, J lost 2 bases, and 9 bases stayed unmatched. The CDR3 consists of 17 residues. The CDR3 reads CASSADRVSPGANVLTF. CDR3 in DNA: TGCGCCAGCAGCGCCGACAGGGTATCTCCTGGGGCCAACGTCCTGACTTTC.

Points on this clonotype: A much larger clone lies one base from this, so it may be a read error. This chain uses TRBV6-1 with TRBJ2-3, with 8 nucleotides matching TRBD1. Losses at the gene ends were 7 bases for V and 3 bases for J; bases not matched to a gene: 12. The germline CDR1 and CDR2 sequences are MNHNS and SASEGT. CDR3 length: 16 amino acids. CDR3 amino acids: CASTGIDRGVTDTQYF. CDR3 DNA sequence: TGTGCCAGCACGGGCATAGACAGGGGCGTGACAGATACGCAGTATTTT.

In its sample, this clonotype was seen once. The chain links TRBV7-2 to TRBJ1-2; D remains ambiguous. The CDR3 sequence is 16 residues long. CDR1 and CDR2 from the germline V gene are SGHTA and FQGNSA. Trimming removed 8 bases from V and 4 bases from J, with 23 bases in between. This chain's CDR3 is CASRKTLSGSFYGYTF. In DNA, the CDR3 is TGTGCCAGCCGCAAAACACTAAGTGGGAGTTTCTATGGCTACACCTTC.

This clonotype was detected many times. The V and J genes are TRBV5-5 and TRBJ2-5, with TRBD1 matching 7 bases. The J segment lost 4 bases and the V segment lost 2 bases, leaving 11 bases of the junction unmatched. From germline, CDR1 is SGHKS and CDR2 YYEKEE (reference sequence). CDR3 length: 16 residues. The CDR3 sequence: CASSLTFGQDSETQYF. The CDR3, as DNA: TGTGCCAGCAGCTTAACGTTTGGACAGGATTCAGAGACCCAGTACTTC.

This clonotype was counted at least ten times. CDR3 coding DNA: TGTGCCAGCAGCGACAGGGTCCTGAAAGAGACCCAGTACTTC. This codes for CASSDRVLKETQYF. This chain links TRBV2 with TRBJ2-5; 7 nucleotides line up with TRBD1. Germline trimming cut 6 bases from V and 3 bases from J; bases unmatched to any gene: 7. From germline, CDR1 is SNHLY and CDR2 FYNNEI. This CDR3 is built from 14 residues. Full variable domain (remainder filled in from reference TRBV2 and TRBJ2-5): EPEVTQTPSHQVTQMGQEVILRCVPISNHLYFYWYRQILGQKVEFLVSFYNNEISEKSEIFDDQFSVERPDGSNFTLKIRSTKLEDSAMYFCASSDRVLKETQYFGPGTRLLVL.

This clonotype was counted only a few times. In nucleotides, the CDR3 is TGCGCCAGCAGCCCCGGGACTAACAATGAGCAGTTCTTC. Translating it yields CASSPGTNNEQFF. The chain combines TRBV10-2 with TRBJ2-1, with 7 bases aligning to TRBD2. J gave up 5 bases and V 6 bases, and 4 bases lay outside the gene matches. This CDR3 is built from 13 residues. Germline CDR1 reads WSHSY; CDR2 reads SAAADI.

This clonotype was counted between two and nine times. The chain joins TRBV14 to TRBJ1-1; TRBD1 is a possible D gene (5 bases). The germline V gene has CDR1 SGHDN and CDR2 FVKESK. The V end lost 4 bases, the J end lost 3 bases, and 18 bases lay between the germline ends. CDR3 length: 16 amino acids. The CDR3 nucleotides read TGTGCCAGCAGCCGCCCGAGGGACCCTGGGGACACTGAAGCTTTCTTT. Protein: CASSRPRDPGDTEAFF.

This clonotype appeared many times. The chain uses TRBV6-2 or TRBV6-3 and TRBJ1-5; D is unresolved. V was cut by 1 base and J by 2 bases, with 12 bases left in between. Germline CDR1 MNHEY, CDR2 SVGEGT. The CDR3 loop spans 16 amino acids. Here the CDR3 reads CASSYLARWGNQPQHF. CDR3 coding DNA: TGTGCCAGCAGTTACTTGGCCCGGTGGGGCAATCAGCCCCAGCATTTT.

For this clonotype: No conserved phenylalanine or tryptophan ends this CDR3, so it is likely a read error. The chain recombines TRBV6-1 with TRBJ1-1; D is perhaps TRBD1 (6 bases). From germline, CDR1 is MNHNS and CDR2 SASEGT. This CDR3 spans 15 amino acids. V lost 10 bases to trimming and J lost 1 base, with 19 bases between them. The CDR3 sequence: CAIKAGGPSNTEAFS. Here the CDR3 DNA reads TGTGCCATCAAGGCGGGGGGCCCGTCGAACACTGAAGCTTTCTCT.